The T cell receptor (beta chain) under discussion was sequenced for a study of cytomegalovirus exposure and HLA in healthy donors. About the research overall: Later, an analysis reported that the 95 to 150 validation repertoires had used the same platform as the 666 first-cohort repertoires. Study-level findings and limits: The authors confirmed in vitro that a few CMV-associated chains were specific for CMV antigens. The study put some 150 TCR beta chains on its list as cytomegalovirus-associated.

V was pared by 5 bases and J by 6 bases, with 6 bases of the junction left unmatched. CDR3 size: 14 residues. Notes on this clone: The antigen is undetermined.

Assay used: immunoSEQ multiplex PCR; TCRdb lists only in-frame clones, some missing. The sample has tens of thousands of clones, 91% seen once. This receptor was taken from a man younger than 35 in good health and CMV-seronegative. The chain uses TRBV23-1 and TRBJ1-5, with 8 bases lining up with TRBD1. TRBV23-1 is placed among ORFs of uncertain function. Sample: PBMCs. The CDR3 is CASSRQGKSQPQHF. CDR3 DNA sequence: TGCGCCAGCAGTAGACAGGGGAAAAGTCAGCCCCAGCATTTT.